These 18 T cell receptor beta chains originate from one sample sequenced in a study of cytomegalovirus exposure and HLA in healthy donors. This table comes from immunoSEQ multiplex PCR, and its TCRdb copy is limited to in-frame clones, with some not included. Altogether 110,000 or so clones are present, approximately 90% being singletons, with the ten largest covering more than 1.5%. The material sequenced was PBMCs. The receptors were gathered from a man aged 18-30 years in good health and CMV-seronegative.

The chain has TRBV6-1 and TRBJ2-1; 8 bases are a match to TRBD1. The CDR3 loop spans 12 amino acids. Trimming took 7 bases from V and 7 from J; bases not matched to a gene: 3. Germline CDR1 is MNHNS and CDR2 is SASEGT. The CDR3 region is CASINRGNEQFF. In DNA, the CDR3 is TGTGCCAGCATCAACAGGGGGAATGAGCAGTTCTTC.

The DNA for the CDR3 is TGTGCCAGCAGCCAAGGAAATACTAAGGTGGCGCAGTATTTT. Amino acids: CASSQGNTKVAQYF. The chain uses TRBV14 and TRBJ2-3; no firm D call. V shed 1 base and J shed 10 bases, with 15 bases lying between them. Germline loops: CDR1 SGHDN, CDR2 FVKESK. The CDR3 has 14 residues.

This clone has a handful of counts. V usage is TRBV7-2 and J usage is TRBJ2-7; D may be TRBD2 (5 bases). The CDR3 runs to 13 residues. Trimming shortened V by 0 bases and J by 7 bases, and 10 bases separated the two germline ends. CDR1 and CDR2 (germline): SGHTA, FQGNSA. The CDR3 DNA sequence: TGTGCCAGCAGCTTAGCGGGAGTTCTGGAGCAGTACTTC. Its protein is CASSLAGVLEQYF.

The CDR3 here is CASSPPRGGPNTEAFF. DNA of the CDR3: TGTGCCAGCTCACCTCCCCGGGGAGGGCCAAACACTGAAGCTTTCTTT. V is TRBV18 and J is TRBJ1-1; no clear D gene. There are 16 residues in the CDR3. Germline values: CDR1 KGHSH, CDR2 LQKENI. Trimming took 3 bases from V and 2 from J, leaving 16 bases between them.

The CDR3, as DNA: TGTGCCAGCGGGCCTTTGGAGGCTGAAGCTTTCTTT. The encoded protein is CASGPLEAEAFF. The rearrangement uses TRBV28 and TRBJ1-1; D uncertain. The CDR3 contains 12 residues. Germline lookup yields CDR1 MDHEN and CDR2 SYDVKM. Trimming shortened V by 8 bases and J by 6 bases, and 13 bases separated the two germline ends.

The chain links TRBV7-9 to TRBJ1-1; 10 nucleotides align to TRBD1. The CDR3 totals 15 residues. Germline loops: CDR1 SEHNR, CDR2 FQNEAQ (reference sequence). The ends lost 9 bases at V and 5 bases at J; junction bases unmatched: 12. CDR3 region: CASEFVGTGVTEAFF. The CDR3 DNA reads as TGTGCCAGTGAGTTCGTCGGGACAGGGGTGACTGAAGCTTTCTTT.

The chain recombines TRBV5-1 with TRBJ1-2; D remains ambiguous. The V end lost 0 bases, the J end lost 7 bases, and 7 bases lay between the germline ends. This CDR3 spans 12 amino acids. Germline assignment: CDR1 SGHRS and CDR2 YFSETQ. CDR3 coding DNA: TGCGCCAGCAGCTTGGATCGGTCTGGCTACACCTTC. The encoded protein is CASSLDRSGYTF.

The V gene is TRBV28, the J gene TRBJ2-7, with D hard to call. V was clipped by 10 bases and J by 3 bases, with 16 bases between them. CDR3 length: 13 amino acids. Germline-derived CDR1 and CDR2 are MDHEN and SYDVKM. CDR3 sequence reads: CATRKRPSYEQYF. DNA for the CDR3: TGTGCCACTAGGAAGCGACCTAGCTACGAGCAGTACTTC.

The chain links TRBV11-2 to TRBJ1-1, with 7 nucleotides matching TRBD1. This CDR3 spans 14 amino acids. Germline V gives CDR1 SGHAT, CDR2 FQNNGV. V lost 4 bases and J lost 5; bases outside the gene matches: 7. CDR3 coding DNA: TGTGCCAGCAGCTCCGGACAGGCAGAAACTGAAGCTTTCTTT. Protein product: CASSSGQAETEAFF.

This chain links TRBV5-1 with TRBJ1-5, with D tentatively TRBD1 (5 bases). Trimming removed 4 bases at V and 6 bases at J, with 23 bases between. The CDR3 has 17 residues. Germline V gene sequence: CDR1 SGHRS, CDR2 YFSETQ. In DNA, the CDR3 is TGCGCCAGCAGCGGGTGGGAATCAAAAGGGGAAGGTCAGCCCCAGCATTTT. Translating it yields CASSGWESKGEGQPQHF.

This rearrangement joins TRBV6-6 to TRBJ1-1; D is perhaps TRBD1 (6 bases). Trimming pared 5 bases from V and 11 bases from J, leaving 21 bases between. This CDR3 comprises 14 residues. Germline lookup yields CDR1 MNHNY and CDR2 SVGAGI (reference sequence). Here the CDR3 reads CASSTPTLPGDAFF. CDR3 nucleotide sequence: TGTGCCAGCAGTACTCCGACATTGCCAGGGGATGCTTTCTTT.

This clone has more than one count but fewer than ten. The chain carries TRBV2 and TRBJ2-7; the D gene is possibly TRBD1 (6 bases). V was clipped by 2 bases and J by 3 bases, with 11 bases between them. From germline, CDR1 is SNHLY and CDR2 FYNNEI. This CDR3 is built from 14 residues. Here the CDR3 reads CASSEIQGHYEQYF. The CDR3 DNA sequence: TGTGCCAGCAGTGAAATACAGGGCCACTACGAGCAGTACTTC.

This clone was observed once. The chain uses TRBV20-1 and TRBJ2-1; D gene ambiguous. The V end lost 4 bases, the J end lost 6 bases, and 7 bases lay between the germline ends. The V gene's germline CDR1 is DFQATT and CDR2 SNEGSKA (reference sequence). This CDR3 comprises 11 residues. The CDR3 bases are TGCAGTGCTATTACGGTCAATGAGCAGTTCTTC. Its protein is CSAITVNEQFF.

This chain connects TRBV5-4 to TRBJ2-7; 15 bases agree with TRBD2. Germline V gene data show CDR1 as SGHNT and CDR2 as YYREEE (reference sequence). V was pared by 0 bases and J by 3 bases, with 4 bases of the junction left unmatched. This CDR3 spans 17 amino acids. CDR3 amino acids: CASSLAGTSGRNYEQYF. The CDR3 nucleotides are TGTGCCAGCAGCTTGGCCGGGACTAGCGGGAGGAACTACGAGCAGTACTTC.

This chain links TRBV30 with TRBJ1-2; 8 nucleotides agree with TRBD1. The germline V gene has CDR1 GTSNPN and CDR2 SVGIG (reference sequence). With V trimmed by 0 bases and J by 4 bases, 7 bases remained unmatched. This CDR3 has 15 amino acids. The CDR3: CAWSVSGGIGYGYTF. CDR3 coding DNA: TGTGCCTGGAGTGTATCAGGGGGCATAGGCTATGGCTACACCTTC.

This clone appeared a few times. V gene TRBV19 combines with J gene TRBJ1-5; TRBD1 matches at 7 bases. Germline-derived CDR1 and CDR2 are LNHDA and SQIVND (reference sequence). With 4 bases clipped from V and 2 bases from J, the junction kept 5 bases outside the gene matches. The CDR3 spans 15 residues. CDR3 nucleotides: TGTGCCAGTAGTAAGTACGGACAGGGCAATCAGCCCCAGCATTTT. As protein: CASSKYGQGNQPQHF.

The table lists this clone with a few counts. The chain couples TRBV6-6 to TRBJ2-7; TRBD1 matches at 7 bases. The CDR3 has 13 amino acids. After removal of 2 bases from V and 7 bases from J, the junction contained 5 bases not matched to a gene. The germline CDR1 and CDR2 sequences are MNHNY and SVGAGI (reference sequence). The CDR3 here is CASSYQTGREQYF. CDR3 sequence (DNA): TGTGCCAGCAGTTACCAGACAGGGCGGGAGCAGTACTTC.

A remark on this clone: At one boundary the junction diverges from the germline segment, which might be a read error. V and J are TRBV5-1 and TRBJ1-6; maybe TRBD1 (6 bases). Germline-derived CDR1 and CDR2 are SGHRS and YFSETQ. The CDR3 covers 15 residues. The CDR3 region is CASRYRTADKSPLHF. As DNA, the CDR3 is TGCGCCAGCAGGTACCGGACAGCCGATAAGTCACCCCTCCACTTT.